This TCR beta chain was captured by sequencing in a study of blood T cell repertoires in COVID-19. Among Cohort 3 donors, those recovered had two negative PCRs, clearance, or symptom resolution. Clones were sequenced by immunoSEQ multiplex PCR, and TCRdb holds only the in-frame ones, with some missing. This repertoire shows 150,000 to 200,000 clones, around 80% found once; its top ten account for 10% to 15%. The length of the CDR3 is 13 residues. The junction had 3 bases not matched to a gene; V was cut back by 5 bases and J by 3 bases. Material for sequencing was PBMCs or T cells enriched from blood (not recorded which). The clonotype originates from a woman aged 55-69 years who had recovered from COVID-19. This chain uses TRBV12-3 or TRBV12-4 with TRBJ1-2, with 7 bases identical to TRBD1. The CDR3 reads CASSIDRDYGYTF. Here the CDR3 DNA reads TGTGCCAGCAGTATTGACAGGGACTATGGCTACACCTTC.